The rows below give T cell receptor beta chains drawn from one sample of a study of blood T cell repertoires in COVID-19. The assay was immunoSEQ multiplex PCR, and TCRdb's table has in-frame clones only and misses some. The profile shows about 140,000 clones, around 82% of them singletons. The source material was peripheral blood. These receptors originate from a human donor in a cohort sampled during active COVID-19. Each CDR3 is given with its conserved first and last residue. The D gene is left open where the match is weak. Expanded clones are given a class, and other clones once, few, many or no size at all.

j_call d_call clone_size v_call cdr3_nt cdr3_aa
TRBJ2-2 NA NA TRBV18 TGTGCCAGCTCACCACCGGCCCGGGGATGGACCGGGGAGCTGTTTTTT CASSPPARGWTGELFF
TRBJ2-5 TRBD1 NA TRBV11-2 TGTGCCAGCAGCACCGCCGGGACAGTCCAAGAGACCCAGTACTTC CASSTAGTVQETQYF
TRBJ2-3 TRBD1 once TRBV27 TGTGCCAGCAGTTTATCGGTAGTGTGGCAGGGGGCTTTGACAGATACGCAGTATTTT CASSLSVVWQGALTDTQYF
TRBJ2-2 TRBD2 NA TRBV19 TGTGCCAGTAGTATTACTAGCGGAAACGCGAACACCGGGGAGCTGTTTTTT CASSITSGNANTGELFF
TRBJ1-1 NA NA TRBV5-1 TGCGCCAGCAGCTTCCCCGGACCGGGAACGAACACTGAAGCTTTCTTT CASSFPGPGTNTEAFF
TRBJ2-7 NA NA TRBV27 TGTGCCAGCAGTTCTGTCAGGGCTGTTCACGAGCAGTACTTC CASSSVRAVHEQYF
TRBJ1-2 NA NA TRBV9 TGTGCCAGCAGCGTAGGGACACCCTATGGCTACACCTTC CASSVGTPYGYTF
TRBJ2-2 NA NA TRBV7-9 TGTGCCAGTGGGGGCAACACCGGGGAGCTGTTTTTT CASGGNTGELFF
TRBJ2-7 TRBD1 NA TRBV24-1 TGTGCCACCAGTGAATCCGGGACAGGGATTTACGAGCAGTACTTC CATSESGTGIYEQYF
TRBJ2-7 TRBD2 NA TRBV3-1/TRBV3-2 TGTGCCAGCAGCCAAGGGCTAGCGGGAAGGATCCAGTACTTC CASSQGLAGRIQYF
TRBJ1-1 TRBD1 NA TRBV29-1 TGCAGCGCCCCGACAGGGGGGGGCACTGAAGCTTTCTTT CSAPTGGGTEAFF
TRBJ2-7 NA NA TRBV2 TGTGCCAGCAGGGAGGGCACCTACGAGCAGTACTTC CASREGTYEQYF
TRBJ1-2 NA NA TRBV25-1 TGTGCCAGCAGTGAATCCGACAGCTATGGCTACACCTTC CASSESDSYGYTF
TRBJ1-5 NA few TRBV18 TGTGCCAGCTCATCCCAACCCTACAGGGATAGCAATCAGCCCCAGCATTTT CASSSQPYRDSNQPQHF
TRBJ1-1 NA NA TRBV28 TGTGCCAGCAGTTTATACCCCCTCGAGGCTTTCTTT CASSLYPLEAFF
TRBJ2-7 TRBD1 NA TRBV6-1 TGTGCCAGCAGTGAATTGACAGGGGGGGAGCAGTACTTC CASSELTGGEQYF
TRBJ2-7 NA NA TRBV27 TGTGCCAGCAGCCTAAACAGGGGACTGGGGGAGCAGTACTTC CASSLNRGLGEQYF
TRBJ1-1 TRBD1 NA TRBV6-5 TGTGCCAGCCAGGGGGACAACACTGAAGCTTTCTTT CASQGDNTEAFF
TRBJ2-2 TRBD1 NA TRBV5-6 TGTGCCAGCAGCTCATCCGGGACAGGGGGCACCGGGGAGCTGTTTTTT CASSSSGTGGTGELFF
TRBJ1-5 NA NA TRBV6-6 TGTGCCAGCAGAGAAACCCAGGGGTTTAGCAATCAGCCCCAGCATTTT CASRETQGFSNQPQHF
TRBJ2-7 NA NA TRBV10-3 TGTGCCATCAGTGGGGCCGACAGCCACGAGCAGTACTTC CAISGADSHEQYF
TRBJ2-5 NA once TRBV11-2 TGTGCCAGCAGCACCCGGGAGACCCAGTACTTC CASSTRETQYF
TRBJ2-7 TRBD1 NA TRBV18 TGTGCCAGCTCGCTGGGGACAGGGATCTCCTACGAGCAGTACTTC CASSLGTGISYEQYF
TRBJ2-1 NA NA TRBV7-3 TGTGCCAGCAGCTTACGACAGGCATTGTACAATGAGCAGTTCTTC CASSLRQALYNEQFF
TRBJ1-3 TRBD1 NA TRBV6-5 TGTGCCAGCAGTACCGGGACAGGGACTGGAAACACCATATATTTT CASSTGTGTGNTIYF
TRBJ2-7 TRBD1 once TRBV5-1 TGCGCCAGCAGCTTGGATTTGGGACAGACTTATGGGGAGCAGTACTTC CASSLDLGQTYGEQYF
TRBJ2-2 NA NA TRBV9 TGTGCCAGCAGCGTAGGTGGAGGACCGAACACCGGGGAGCTGTTTTTT CASSVGGGPNTGELFF
TRBJ1-5 NA NA TRBV29-1 TGCAGCGTTGGAGTTTCGGGGGGCAATCAGCCCCAGCATTTT CSVGVSGGNQPQHF
TRBJ1-4 TRBD1 NA TRBV11-2 TGTGCCAGCACCGTGACAGGGCTCGAAAAACTGTTTTTT CASTVTGLEKLFF
TRBJ1-5 NA NA TRBV12-5 TGTGCTAGTGGTCCGGGACACCTTAGCAATCAGCCCCAGCATTTT CASGPGHLSNQPQHF
TRBJ2-4 TRBD1 NA TRBV6-2/TRBV6-3 TGTGCCAGCAGTTACTCTAGGACAGGGTCGTCCTGGTACTTC CASSYSRTGSSWYF
TRBJ2-3 TRBD2 few TRBV6-1 TGTGCCAGCAGTGAAACAGCGGGGGGGCCAGATACGCAGTATTTT CASSETAGGPDTQYF
TRBJ1-5 NA once TRBV7-9 TGTGCCAGCAGCCCACAAAACAATCAGCCCCAGCATTTT CASSPQNNQPQHF
TRBJ1-1 NA NA TRBV20-1 TGCAGTGCTAGGGGCAGTCTCCCGTTT CSARGSLPF
TRBJ2-7 NA NA TRBV5-1 TGCGCCAGCAGCTCGGGCCGGAGCGGAGCCCGAGGCGAGCAGTACTTC CASSSGRSGARGEQYF
TRBJ1-2 NA NA TRBV27 TGTGCCGGAGGAGAAGTACCAGTAGCGGAGGACACCCGGTGCAACTATGGCTACACCTTC CAGGEVPVAEDTRCNYGYTF
TRBJ2-2 NA NA TRBV5-6 TGTGCCAGCAGCTTGGCGTCGGGTAGGGGCACCGGGGAGCTGTTTTTT CASSLASGRGTGELFF
TRBJ2-2 NA few TRBV7-6 TGTGCCAGCAGCAATGGAGGGGGCCCGAACACCGGGGAGCTGTTTTTT CASSNGGGPNTGELFF